The source of this T cell receptor (beta chain) is a study of T cells in Graves' hyperthyroidism and ophthalmopathy. Overall study: Peripheral blood was collected at initial diagnosis, before any treatment.

Points from the study as a whole: From stable hyperthyroidism, ophthalmopathy was set apart by a 13 V-J model.

Regions amplified from RNA transcripts were the TCR beta CDR3 regions. HTBI primers were employed in a first-round RT-PCR of the TCR CDR3. TCRdb re-derived calls from the multiplex PCR reads in MiXCR, one entry per CDR3 protein. The repertoire holds some 760,000 distinct CDR3 sequences, with 12% to 15% as singletons. PBMCs were obtained from over 8.5 ml fresh peripheral blood. Remarks on this clonotype: The antigen is unknown.

Specimen: blood. This sequence was found in a woman under 30 with Graves' hyperthyroidism.

In nucleotides, the CDR3 is TGTGCCAGCAGCCGACAGGCCTACTTTAATTCACCCCTCCACTTT. This codes for CASSRQAYFNSPLHF. This chain uses TRBV11-2 with TRBJ1-6, with a tentative D call TRBD1 (6 bases). The CDR3 is 15 amino acids. Trimming shortened V by 5 bases and J by 6 bases, and 14 bases separated the two germline ends. Germline lookup yields CDR1 SGHAT and CDR2 FQNNGV.